Listed below are T cell receptor beta chains from one sample, sequenced in a study of human T cells and chemical hapten exposure. Each CDR3 protein gets one entry after TCRdb re-called the RACE reads with MiXCR. The profile shows around 62,000 distinct CDR3 sequences, approximately 7% of them singletons. Sequenced here: whole blood, sampled in connection with sensitization to the hapten diphenylcyclopropenone (DPC). The receptors were gathered from a woman in her 30s with alopecia areata. Some clones in this sample may be carry-over from other donors' samples. CDR3s include the opening cysteine and the closing phenylalanine or tryptophan. The D gene is left open where the match is weak. Only part of the rows carry a size: once, few, many, or a class if the clone is expanded.

CASSYVGGPAGELFF,TGTGCCAGCAGTTACGTGGGGGGGCCCGCCGGGGAGCTGTTTTTT,TRBV6-5,few,TRBJ2-2,NA
CASSYGVEDTQYF,TGTGCCAGCAGTTACGGGGTAGAGGATACGCAGTATTTT,TRBV6-5,many,TRBJ2-3,NA
CASRRTNEEKLFF,TGTGCCAGCAGGCGGACCAATGAGGAAAAACTGTTTTTT,TRBV7-9,many,TRBJ1-4,NA
CASSLDTGSSYNSPLHF,TGCGCCAGCAGCTTGGATACGGGTTCCTCCTATAATTCACCCCTCCACTTT,TRBV5-1,many,TRBJ1-6,NA
CASSLTASSANVLTF,TGTGCCAGCAGCTTAACGGCCAGTAGCGCGAACGTCCTGACTTTC,TRBV7-3,many,TRBJ2-6,NA
CASSEAWSTDTQYF,TGTGCCAGCAGTGAAGCATGGAGCACAGATACGCAGTATTTT,TRBV6-1,many,TRBJ2-3,NA
CSVSKGTTNTGELFF,TGCAGCGTTTCTAAAGGGACAACGAACACCGGGGAGCTGTTTTTT,TRBV29-1,many,TRBJ2-2,NA
CASSPLGSSYEQYF,TGTGCCAGCAGTCCCCTCGGGAGCTCCTACGAGCAGTACTTC,TRBV6-6,NA,TRBJ2-7,NA
CSVESPNLIPDTQYF,TGCAGCGTTGAATCCCCTAACCTTATTCCAGATACGCAGTATTTT,TRBV29-1,many,TRBJ2-3,NA
CASSLTLVQIYNSPLHF,TGTGCCAGCAGCTTAACCCTCGTGCAGATCTATAATTCACCCCTCCACTTT,TRBV7-2,many,TRBJ1-6,NA
CASSYSASNNYGYTF,TGTGCCAGCAGTTACTCGGCCAGCAATAACTATGGCTACACCTTC,TRBV6-5,many,TRBJ1-2,NA
CASSLALSSGNTIYF,TGTGCCAGCAGCTTAGCGCTTTCCTCTGGAAACACCATATATTTT,TRBV7-2,many,TRBJ1-3,NA
CASSDKTGIHEQYF,TGTGCCAGCAGTGACAAAACGGGCATCCACGAGCAGTACTTC,TRBV25-1,many,TRBJ2-7,NA
CASSRISAGADTQYF,TGTGCCAGCAGCCGAATAAGTGCGGGGGCAGATACGCAGTATTTT,TRBV5-4,few,TRBJ2-3,TRBD2
CASSQGNTEAFF,TGTGCCAGCAGCCAAGGTAACACTGAAGCTTTCTTT,TRBV14,NA,TRBJ1-1,NA
CASSPGLYEQYF,TGTGCCAGCAGTCCGGGGCTATACGAGCAGTACTTC,TRBV6-5,many,TRBJ2-7,NA
CASSYTGSWTEAFF,TGTGCCAGCAGTTATACAGGGTCATGGACTGAAGCTTTCTTT,TRBV6-1,NA,TRBJ1-1,NA
CSASSVYNEQFF,TGCAGTGCTAGTTCTGTCTACAATGAGCAGTTCTTC,TRBV20-1,few,TRBJ2-1,NA
CASRPGQRNEKLFF,TGTGCCAGCAGGCCGGGACAGAGAAATGAAAAACTGTTTTTT,TRBV6-5,many,TRBJ1-4,TRBD1
CSVEVGTEYGYTF,TGCAGCGTTGAAGTAGGGACAGAATATGGCTACACCTTC,TRBV29-1,few,TRBJ1-2,TRBD1